The 23 T cell receptor beta chains listed next were all sequenced from one sample in a study of T cell repertoires in aging, cancer and after chemotherapy. The template was genomic DNA from peripheral blood, not RNA. A mixed TRB-A/B primer pool amplified rearranged TRB by multiplex touch-down PCR. From the multiplex PCR reads, TCRdb called clonotypes with MiXCR, one entry per CDR3 protein. Among about 9,400 distinct CDR3 sequences, about two fifths were seen once, and the ten largest hold roughly 4%. The sample taken for sequencing was blood. These receptors came from a human donor in good health.

This clonotype has a single count. The chain joins TRBV7-4 to TRBJ2-1; TRBD1 aligns across 10 bases. The CDR3 has 16 residues. The germline gives CDR1 SGHVT, CDR2 SQSDAQ. The V gene end was trimmed by 5 bases and the J gene end by 8 bases; junction bases not matched to a gene: 12. The DNA of the CDR3 is TGTGCCAGCAGCCGAACCGGGACAGGGGCCGACGATGAGCAGTTCTTC. This encodes CASSRTGTGADDEQFF.

This chain uses TRBV19 with TRBJ2-4, with D possibly called TRBD1 or TRBD2 (5 bases each). Germline CDR1 LNHDA, CDR2 SQIVND (reference sequence). The CDR3 consists of 13 residues. The V end was cut by 6 bases, the J end by 6 bases, with 12 bases between. CDR3 loop: CASRWDGTNIQYF. The CDR3 region has the DNA TGTGCCAGTAGATGGGACGGGACAAACATTCAGTACTTC. The full variable domain, completed using reference TRBV19 and TRBJ2-4, is DGGITQSPKYLFRKEGQNVTLSCEQNLNHDAMYWYRQDPGQGLRLIYYSQIVNDFQKGDIAEGYSVSREKKESFPLTVTSAQKNPTAFYLCASRWDGTNIQYFGAGTRLSVL.

This clonotype was counted between two and nine times. The chain uses TRBV6-1 and TRBJ1-2; D is uncertain. Between the trimmed V and J ends, which lost 4 bases and 5 bases, there was a span of 17 bases. The CDR3 runs to 15 residues. CDR1 is MNHNS and CDR2 is SASEGT in the germline V gene. The CDR3 is CASSVVRQAGYGYTF. The CDR3 bases are TGTGCCAGCAGTGTCGTACGGCAGGCTGGGTATGGCTACACCTTC.

V is TRBV5-6 and J is TRBJ2-1; D unclear. Deletions cut 0 bases from V and 6 bases from J, with 7 bases between. Germline values: CDR1 SGHDT, CDR2 YYEEEE. The CDR3 totals 13 residues. The CDR3 loop is CASSLATFNEQFF. The CDR3 bases are TGTGCCAGCAGCTTGGCCACTTTCAATGAGCAGTTCTTC. Supplemented by reference TRBV5-6 and TRBJ2-1, the full variable domain reads DAGVTQSPTHLIKTRGQQVTLRCSPKSGHDTVSWYQQALGQGPQFIFQYYEEEERQRGNFPDRFSGHQFPNYSSELNVNALLLGDSALYLCASSLATFNEQFFGPGTRLTVL.

The gene calls are TRBV30 and TRBJ2-3; D ambiguous. The CDR3 is made up of 13 amino acids. Trimming took 3 bases from V and 8 from J, leaving 15 bases between them. Germline-derived CDR1 and CDR2 are GTSNPN and SVGIG (reference sequence). CDR3 sequence reads: CAWSPLVAGTQYF. DNA of the CDR3: TGTGCCTGGAGCCCATTAGTCGCCGGTACGCAGTATTTT.

The rearrangement joins TRBV7-9 to TRBJ2-7; D not resolved. Trimming left V 2 bases short and J 5 bases short, with 10 bases between. This CDR3 has 13 amino acids. The germline V gene encodes CDR1 SEHNR and CDR2 FQNEAQ (reference sequence). The CDR3 reads CASSLKFGDEQYF. DNA of the CDR3: TGTGCCAGCAGCTTAAAATTTGGGGACGAGCAGTACTTC.

In its sample, this clonotype was seen a few times. The chain carries TRBV6-5 and TRBJ2-7; 7 nucleotides align to TRBD2. Per germline, CDR1 MNHEY and CDR2 SVGAGI. V was pared by 6 bases and J by 5 bases, with 7 bases of the junction left unmatched. The CDR3 has 13 amino acids. CDR3 nucleotide sequence: TGTGCCAGCAGAGCGGGACTCGGGAACGAGCAGTACTTC. This encodes CASRAGLGNEQYF.

This clonotype was observed a few times. At one end the junction does not follow the germline gene, possibly because of a read error. This sequence joins TRBV6-5 and TRBJ2-5; TRBD2 matches at 7 bases. In germline, CDR1 is MNHEY, CDR2 SVGAGI. The CDR3 covers 16 residues. The CDR3 loop reads CASSYGVAAAGEAQYF. CDR3 in DNA: TGTGCCAGCAGTTACGGGGTTGCGGCGGCGGGAGAGGCCCAGTACTTC.

The chain has TRBV15 and TRBJ1-2; 7 nucleotides match TRBD1. The CDR3 is 16 amino acids. J lost 6 bases, V lost 1 base, and 11 bases had no gene match. Looked up from germline, CDR1 is LNHNV and CDR2 is YYDKDF (reference sequence). Here the CDR3 DNA reads TGTGCCACCAGCAGAGGGGCAGGGGGAAAGGTAAATGGCTACACCTTC. It is translated as CATSRGAGGKVNGYTF.

This clonotype has only a few counts. The V call is TRBV27, the J call TRBJ1-4; D call uncertain. This CDR3 comprises 15 residues. Trimming shortened V by 1 base and J by 5 bases, and 11 bases separated the two germline ends. Germline values: CDR1 MNHEY, CDR2 SMNVEV (reference sequence). Written as DNA, the CDR3 is TGTGCCAGCAGTTTATATCGGGATCCCAATGAAAAACTGTTTTTT. This gives the protein CASSLYRDPNEKLFF. Full variable domain (remainder filled in from reference TRBV27 and TRBJ1-4): EAQVTQNPRYLITVTGKKLTVTCSQNMNHEYMSWYRQDPGLGLRQIYYSMNVEVTDKGDVPEGYKVSRKEKRNFPLILESPSPNQTSLYFCASSLYRDPNEKLFFGSGTQLSVL.

This sequence joins TRBV13 and TRBJ2-7; D is ambiguous. The CDR3 runs to 11 residues. Germline V gene sequence: CDR1 PRHDT, CDR2 FYEKMQ (reference sequence). Trimming pared 4 bases from V and 4 bases from J, leaving 5 bases between. The CDR3 reads CASSSRYEQYF. In DNA, the CDR3 is TGTGCCAGCAGCTCCCGTTACGAGCAGTACTTC.

This clonotype is medium-sized (0.01 to 0.1%). This chain uses TRBV29-1 with TRBJ1-1, with a tentative D call TRBD1 (5 bases). V lost 6 bases and J lost 4, with 6 bases in between. CDR1 SQVTM and CDR2 ANQGSEA come from the germline V gene. The CDR3 extends over 10 amino acids. CDR3: CSVGTTEAFF. The DNA for the CDR3 is TGCAGCGTAGGGACCACTGAAGCTTTCTTT.

This clonotype turned up a few times. This rearrangement joins TRBV10-3 to TRBJ2-7, with no clear D. Trimming removed 3 bases from V and 7 bases from J, with 7 bases in between. Germline CDR1 ENHRY, CDR2 SYGVKD. CDR3 length: 11 residues. The CDR3: CAISDRKEQYF. Written as DNA, the CDR3 is TGTGCCATCAGTGACCGAAAGGAGCAGTACTTC.

In this sample, this clonotype turned up a few times. The chain employs TRBV19 and TRBJ1-1; the D gene is possibly TRBD1 (5 bases). Per the germline V gene, CDR1 is LNHDA and CDR2 is SQIVND (reference sequence). V gave up 6 bases and J gave up 4 bases, with 12 bases separating them. There are 13 residues in the CDR3. The CDR3 reads CASRGVGSTEAFF. As DNA, the CDR3 is TGTGCCAGTAGGGGGGTTGGGAGCACTGAAGCTTTCTTT.

The chain joins TRBV7-2 to TRBJ2-2; D call uncertain. Trimming left V 4 bases short and J 8 bases short, with 17 bases between. The CDR3 covers 15 residues. Germline assignment: CDR1 SGHTA and CDR2 FQGNSA. This CDR3 reads CASSSRRTLGGELFF. As DNA, the CDR3 is TGTGCCAGCAGCTCTCGTCGGACCCTGGGGGGGGAGCTGTTTTTT.

This clonotype came up a few times. The chain uses TRBV7-6 and TRBJ1-1; D remains unclear. The CDR3 covers 13 residues. Germline assignment: CDR1 SGHVS and CDR2 FNYEAQ. Deletions cut 1 base from V and 1 base from J, with 4 bases between. The chain's CDR3 is CASSLEQNTEAFF. DNA for the CDR3: TGTGCCAGCAGCTTAGAGCAGAACACTGAAGCTTTCTTT.

The chain links TRBV5-1 to TRBJ2-3; TRBD1 matches at 7 bases. Germline loops: CDR1 SGHRS, CDR2 YFSETQ. The CDR3 totals 18 residues. Trimming removed 0 bases from V and 0 bases from J; junction bases left unmatched: 10. This CDR3 reads CASSLGNLQGLSTDTQYF. The CDR3 nucleotides are TGCGCCAGCAGCTTGGGCAATCTACAGGGGTTGAGCACAGATACGCAGTATTTT.

This clonotype appeared a few times. This chain joins TRBV5-5 and TRBJ2-1, with TRBD2 identical over 15 bases. The CDR3 is 15 residues long. The V and J ends lost 4 bases and 7 bases, in that order; junction bases with no gene match: 3. In germline, CDR1 is SGHKS, CDR2 YYEKEE (reference sequence). The chain's CDR3 is CASSRGTSGGNEQFF. CDR3 nucleotides: TGTGCCAGCAGCCGCGGGACTAGCGGGGGGAATGAGCAGTTCTTC.

In its sample, this clonotype was seen a few times. The J gene is TRBJ1-3, the V gene TRBV6-5, with TRBD1 as a possible D gene (5 bases). The CDR3 has 14 amino acids. V gave up 5 bases and J gave up 0 bases, with 8 bases separating them. Germline CDR1 MNHEY, CDR2 SVGAGI. The CDR3 DNA reads TGTGCCAGCAGTCGACAGATCTCTGGAAACACCATATATTTT. Amino acids: CASSRQISGNTIYF.

Worth noting for this clonotype: In this CDR3 the conserved last residue, phenylalanine or tryptophan, is missing, so a read error is likely. The chain couples TRBV6-6 to TRBJ2-1, with 15 bases aligning to TRBD2. The CDR3 totals 18 residues. The germline CDR1 and CDR2 sequences are MNHNY and SVGAGI (reference sequence). The J segment lost 8 bases and the V segment lost 0 bases, leaving 8 bases of the junction unmatched. This chain's CDR3 is CASSYSGLAGGTWDEQFL. The CDR3 DNA reads TGTGCCAGCAGTTACTCGGGACTAGCGGGAGGAACTTGGGATGAGCAGTTCTTA.

This clonotype has a handful of counts. This chain connects TRBV15 to TRBJ2-3; D is undetermined. The CDR3 is 13 amino acids. The germline V gene has CDR1 LNHNV and CDR2 YYDKDF (reference sequence). V lost 1 base, J lost 3 bases, and 5 bases lay in between. CDR3 DNA sequence: TGTGCCACCAGCAGAGGTCATACAGATACGCAGTATTTT. Its translation: CATSRGHTDTQYF.

The chain couples TRBV27 to TRBJ2-3; D call uncertain. The CDR3 loop spans 15 amino acids. Trimming stripped 3 bases from V and 3 bases from J, with 13 bases between. Germline V gene data show CDR1 as MNHEY and CDR2 as SMNVEV (reference sequence). CDR3 DNA: TGTGCCAGCAGTTTGGTCGGAGATAAGACAGATACGCAGTATTTT. It is translated as CASSLVGDKTDTQYF.

The rearrangement joins TRBV6-2 or TRBV6-3 to TRBJ2-7, with 7 nucleotides matching TRBD1. The germline V gene has CDR1 MNHEY and CDR2 SVGEGT. V trimming: 2 bases; J trimming: 6 bases; junction bases outside the gene matches: 4. The CDR3 covers 13 residues. The CDR3 sequence is CASSYTDRAEQYF. CDR3 DNA sequence: TGTGCCAGCAGTTACACCGACAGGGCCGAGCAGTACTTC.